Following are 17 T cell receptor beta chains from one sample sequenced in a study of blood T cell repertoires in COVID-19. Assay: immunoSEQ multiplex PCR; the TCRdb copy retains only in-frame clones and omits some. The table lists some 220,000 clones, over 75% of them singletons, with roughly 13% in the top ten. Sequencing used peripheral blood. The receptor set was obtained from a human donor in a cohort sampled during active COVID-19.

This clone has a single count. The rearrangement links TRBV12-3 or TRBV12-4 to TRBJ1-1, with D hard to call. Trimming shortened V by 1 base and J by 5 bases, and 8 bases separated the two germline ends. The CDR3 sequence is 13 residues long. The CDR3: CASSLGAGTEAFF. The CDR3 DNA follows: TGTGCCAGCAGTTTAGGGGCGGGAACTGAAGCTTTCTTT.

The chain carries TRBV5-4 and TRBJ2-3; 12 bases are a match to TRBD1. Germline-derived CDR1 and CDR2 are SGHNT and YYREEE (reference sequence). V trimming: 1 base; J trimming: 13 bases; junction bases outside the gene matches: 16. This CDR3 comprises 17 residues. The CDR3 loop is CASSLMGQGANDPPEYF. The CDR3, as DNA: TGTGCCAGCAGCTTGATGGGACAGGGGGCAAACGATCCTCCAGAGTATTTT.

CDR3 amino acids: CAWSAYSTNEKLFF. Here the CDR3 DNA reads TGTGCCTGGAGTGCGTACTCAACTAATGAAAAACTGTTTTTT. The chain is built from TRBV30 and TRBJ1-4, with unresolved D. CDR1 and CDR2 (germline): GTSNPN, SVGIG (reference sequence). This CDR3 region has 14 residues. V gave up 1 base and J gave up 0 bases, with 6 bases separating them. Complete variable domain (other parts from reference TRBV30 and TRBJ1-4): SQTIHQWPATLVQPVGSPLSLECTVEGTSNPNLYWYRQAAGRGLQLLFYSVGIGQISSEVPQNLSASRPQDRQFILSSKKLLLSDSGFYLCAWSAYSTNEKLFFGSGTQLSVL.

The V call is TRBV27, the J call TRBJ2-3; 11 bases match TRBD2. CDR1 is MNHEY, CDR2 SMNVEV, per germline (reference sequence). Trimming at V came to 4 bases and at J to 3 bases, leaving 3 bases not matched to a gene. There are 15 residues in the CDR3. This CDR3 is CASSYSGRGTDTQYF. The CDR3 DNA is TGTGCCAGCAGTTATAGCGGGAGGGGGACAGATACGCAGTATTTT.

The V call is TRBV5-1, the J call TRBJ2-1; perhaps TRBD1 as D (5 bases). The germline V and J ends were trimmed by 4 bases and 2 bases, with 16 bases remaining between them. This CDR3 is built from 16 residues. CDR1 SGHRS and CDR2 YFSETQ come from the germline V gene. In DNA form, the CDR3 reads TGCGCCAGCAGCGTCACCCAGGGTCGGACCTACAATGAGCAGTTCTTC. It codes for CASSVTQGRTYNEQFF. The entire variable domain, with the rest obtained from reference TRBV5-1 and TRBJ2-1, is as follows: KAGVTQTPRYLIKTRGQQVTLSCSPISGHRSVSWYQQTPGQGLQFLFEYFSETQRNKGNFPGRFSGRQFSNSRSEMNVSTLELGDSALYLCASSVTQGRTYNEQFFGPGTRLTVL.

The gene calls are TRBV7-3 and TRBJ2-1; maybe TRBD1 (8 bases). V gave up 5 bases and J gave up 4 bases, with 18 bases separating them. Per the germline V gene, CDR1 is SGHTA and CDR2 is FQGTGA. The CDR3 contains 16 residues. This CDR3 reads CASSADREGIYNEQFF. In DNA form, the CDR3 reads TGTGCCAGCAGCGCGGACAGGGAGGGAATTTACAATGAGCAGTTCTTC.

The chain joins TRBV5-6 to TRBJ1-5; perhaps TRBD1 as D (6 bases). CDR1 and CDR2 from the germline V gene are SGHDT and YYEEEE. Trimming removed 1 base from V and 0 bases from J, with 11 bases in between. CDR3 length: 16 amino acids. Here the CDR3 DNA reads TGTGCCAGCAGCTTGCAGGGGTCTTATAGCAATCAGCCCCAGCATTTT. It encodes CASSLQGSYSNQPQHF.

The chain joins TRBV7-2 to TRBJ1-1; D might be TRBD1 (6 bases). Germline assignment: CDR1 SGHTA and CDR2 FQGNSA. The CDR3 is 16 residues long. Trimming stripped 2 bases from V and 4 bases from J, with 17 bases between. The CDR3: CASSLKGGRGSTEAFF. CDR3 DNA: TGTGCCAGCAGCTTAAAGGGCGGCAGGGGTAGCACTGAAGCTTTCTTT. Filled out from reference TRBV7-2 and TRBJ1-1, the complete variable domain reads GAGVSQSPSNKVTEKGKDVELRCDPISGHTALYWYRQSLGQGLEFLIYFQGNSAPDKSGLPSDRFSAERTGGSVSTLTIQRTQQEDSAVYLCASSLKGGRGSTEAFFGQGTRLTVV.

The chain has TRBV29-1 and TRBJ1-4, with D unclear. V was cut by 1 base and J by 4 bases, with 7 bases left in between. The CDR3 is 13 residues long. Germline assignment: CDR1 SQVTM and CDR2 ANQGSEA. CDR3 loop: CSVEGGVNEKLFF. The CDR3 nucleotides are TGCAGCGTTGAAGGCGGCGTTAATGAAAAACTGTTTTTT.

This clone was detected once. This chain connects TRBV7-9 to TRBJ1-5; 7 nucleotides line up with TRBD1. Germline V lookup: CDR1 SEHNR, CDR2 FQNEAQ (reference sequence). This CDR3 has 13 residues. J lost 6 bases, V lost 5 bases, and 4 bases had no gene match. The CDR3 nucleotides are TGTGCCAGCAGCGACAGGGCGGCTCAGCCCCAGCATTTT. Amino acid sequence: CASSDRAAQPQHF.

V is TRBV6-5 and J is TRBJ2-2; D may be TRBD2 (7 bases). CDR3 length: 14 amino acids. CDR1 is MNHEY, CDR2 SVGAGI, per germline. CDR3 sequence (DNA): TGTGCATCGGGGAGGGGGGAGAACACCGGGGAGCTGTTTTTT. Translation gives CASGRGENTGELFF.

On this clone itself: The same CDR3 also results from other DNA sequences found in this sample. The rearrangement uses TRBV18 and TRBJ1-2; 7 positions agree with TRBD1. The V and J ends lost 3 bases and 4 bases, in that order; junction bases with no gene match: 2. The CDR3 is 13 residues long. The germline gives CDR1 KGHSH, CDR2 LQKENI. CDR3 in DNA: TGTGCCAGCTCACCCGGGACAGCCTATGGCTACACCTTC. As protein: CASSPGTAYGYTF.

The V and J genes are TRBV18 and TRBJ1-3; D unresolved. The CDR3 contains 16 residues. V shed 5 bases and J shed 0 bases, with 14 bases lying between them. Germline V lookup: CDR1 KGHSH, CDR2 LQKENI. The CDR3 is CASSSWPGRSGNTIYF. CDR3 bases: TGTGCCAGCTCATCATGGCCGGGTCGCTCTGGAAACACCATATATTTT.

The J gene is TRBJ2-7, the V gene TRBV28; TRBD2 matches 12 bases. Germline V gene lookup returns CDR1 MDHEN and CDR2 SYDVKM. The CDR3 extends over 14 amino acids. The V gene end was trimmed by 5 bases and the J gene end by 2 bases; junction bases not matched to a gene: 1. The CDR3 protein is CASSRLAGAYEQYF. In DNA form, the CDR3 reads TGTGCCAGCAGTCGACTAGCGGGAGCCTACGAGCAGTACTTC.

The rearrangement joins TRBV24-1 to TRBJ1-1, with a tentative D call TRBD1 (5 bases). Germline V gene lookup returns CDR1 KGHDR and CDR2 SFDVKD. V was trimmed by 5 bases and J by 1 base, leaving 19 bases between them. The CDR3 extends over 17 amino acids. Here the CDR3 reads CATSGTLRDLTNTEAFF. CDR3 DNA: TGTGCCACCAGTGGGACCCTCAGGGATTTGACGAACACTGAAGCTTTCTTT.

The chain is built from TRBV5-6 and TRBJ2-1; TRBD2 is a possible D gene (7 bases). This CDR3 has 19 amino acids. Germline assignment: CDR1 SGHDT and CDR2 YYEEEE. V lost 3 bases and J 0 bases, leaving 22 bases between the germline ends. Written as DNA, the CDR3 is TGTGCCAGCAGCTCCTTGCTGCAAAGGGGGGGGAGCTCCTACAATGAGCAGTTCTTC. It yields the protein CASSSLLQRGGSSYNEQFF.

This clone was recorded only once. CDR3 in DNA: TGTGCCACCAGCAGAGATCAGTCGGGGGGGCGACACGAGCAGTACTTC. Its translation: CATSRDQSGGRHEQYF. The rearrangement links TRBV15 to TRBJ2-7, with 8 bases lining up with TRBD2. The CDR3 is 16 amino acids. J was trimmed by 5 bases and V by 0 bases; bases with no gene match: 9. The V gene's germline CDR1 is LNHNV and CDR2 YYDKDF (reference sequence).